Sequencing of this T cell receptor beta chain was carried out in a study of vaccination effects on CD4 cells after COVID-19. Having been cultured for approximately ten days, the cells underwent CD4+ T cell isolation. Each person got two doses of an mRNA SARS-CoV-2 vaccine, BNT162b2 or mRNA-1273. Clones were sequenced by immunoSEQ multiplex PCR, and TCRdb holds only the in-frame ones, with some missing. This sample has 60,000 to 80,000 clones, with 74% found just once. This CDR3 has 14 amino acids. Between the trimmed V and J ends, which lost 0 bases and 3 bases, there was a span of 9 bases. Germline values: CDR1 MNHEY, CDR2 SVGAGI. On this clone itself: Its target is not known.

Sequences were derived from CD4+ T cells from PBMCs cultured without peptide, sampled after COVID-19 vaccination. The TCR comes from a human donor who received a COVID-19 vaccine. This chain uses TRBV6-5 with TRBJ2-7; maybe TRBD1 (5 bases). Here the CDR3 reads CASSYSRQHYEQYV. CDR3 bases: TGTGCCAGCAGTTACTCCCGACAGCACTACGAGCAGTACGTC.